This record concerns one T cell receptor beta chain sequence. Per the original methods: Estimated nucleated cell counts came from reference gene primer amplification. TCRdb's table, derived via immunoSEQ multiplex PCR, lists solely in-frame clones and lacks some. From that table come the V and J calls and clone size; the DNA was used to work out D and trimming. Counted here are 200,000 to 250,000 clones, approximately 90% occurring once; the ten biggest clones make up under 4%. This entry belongs to a study of blood T cell repertoires in COVID-19. The CDR3 totals 18 residues. Germline CDR1 reads SGHTS; CDR2 reads YDEGEE. Losses at the gene ends were 4 bases for V and 0 bases for J; bases not matched to a gene: 9. Everyone who took part was about 18 to 90 years old, and they came from about two dozen US areas.

Source material: PBMCs or T cells enriched from blood (not recorded which). This rearrangement joins TRBV5-8 to TRBJ2-6; 8 bases fit TRBD1. The TCR sequence derives from a woman aged 40 to 49 with acute COVID-19. The CDR3 is CASSPGTGVVSGANVLTF. Written as DNA, the CDR3 is TGTGCCAGCAGCCCCGGGACAGGAGTAGTCTCTGGGGCCAACGTCCTGACTTTC.